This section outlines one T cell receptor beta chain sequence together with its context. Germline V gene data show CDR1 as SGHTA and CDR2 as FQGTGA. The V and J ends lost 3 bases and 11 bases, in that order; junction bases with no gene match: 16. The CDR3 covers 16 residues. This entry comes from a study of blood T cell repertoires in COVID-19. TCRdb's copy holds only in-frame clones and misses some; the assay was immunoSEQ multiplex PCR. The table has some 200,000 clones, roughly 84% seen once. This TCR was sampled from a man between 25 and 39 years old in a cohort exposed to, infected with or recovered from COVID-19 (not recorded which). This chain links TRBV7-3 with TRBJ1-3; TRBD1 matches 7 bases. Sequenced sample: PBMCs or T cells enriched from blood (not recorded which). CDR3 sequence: CASSLEGGGARAPIYF. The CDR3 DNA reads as TGTGCCAGCAGCTTGGAAGGAGGGGGCGCCAGAGCTCCCATATATTTT.